Shown below are 18 T cell receptor beta chains from a single sample sequenced in a study of cytomegalovirus exposure and HLA in healthy donors. The PCR employed 60 Vbeta primers together with 13 Jbeta primers. Assay: immunoSEQ multiplex PCR; the TCRdb copy retains only in-frame clones and omits some. The sample consists of 80,000 to 95,000 clones, 55% to 75% of them appearing once. Sequences were obtained from PBMCs. These receptors were obtained from a woman between 45 and 60 years old in good health and CMV-seropositive.

The chain carries TRBV7-8 and TRBJ2-2, with 10 bases matching TRBD2. This CDR3 is 17 amino acids long. From germline, CDR1 is SGHVS and CDR2 FQNEAQ. Trimming took 5 bases from V and 1 from J; bases not matched to a gene: 7. CDR3 coding DNA: TGTGCCAGCAGCCCAAGGACTAGCGGAGGGAACACCGGGGAGCTGTTTTTT. It specifies CASSPRTSGGNTGELFF.

V is TRBV6-6 and J is TRBJ2-7, with 7 bases matching TRBD1. CDR3 size: 16 residues. Germline values: CDR1 MNHNY, CDR2 SVGAGI (reference sequence). Unmatched junction bases numbered 13, after V lost 6 bases and J lost 2 bases. The CDR3: CASSSGLRGRPYEQYF. The DNA of the CDR3 is TGTGCCAGCAGCTCCGGGTTGAGGGGGCGCCCCTACGAGCAGTACTTC.

The CDR3 sequence: CASISTGGTEAFF. The DNA of the CDR3 is TGTGCCAGTATTAGTACAGGGGGGACTGAAGCTTTCTTT. The J gene is TRBJ1-1, the V gene TRBV19; 8 bases are a match to TRBD1. In germline, CDR1 is LNHDA, CDR2 SQIVND (reference sequence). V trimming: 7 bases; J trimming: 5 bases; junction bases outside the gene matches: 6. The CDR3 sequence is 13 residues long.

The chain has TRBV27 and TRBJ2-7, with TRBD2 matching 12 bases. Looked up from germline, CDR1 is MNHEY and CDR2 is SMNVEV (reference sequence). This CDR3 comprises 16 residues. Trimming removed 7 bases from V and 9 bases from J; junction bases left unmatched: 16. CDR3 DNA: TGTGCCAGCACGGATCCAGGGACTAGCGGGTTGGGGGGGCAGTACTTC. Translating gives CASTDPGTSGLGGQYF.

This clone was counted only a few times. V usage is TRBV28 and J usage is TRBJ1-2; no firm D call. Per the germline V gene, CDR1 is MDHEN and CDR2 is SYDVKM. V shed 5 bases and J shed 4 bases, with 20 bases lying between them. CDR3 length equals 16 residues. The CDR3 here is CASSPSMARPPYGYTF. The CDR3 DNA follows: TGTGCCAGCAGTCCATCTATGGCGAGGCCTCCCTATGGCTACACCTTC.

V and J are TRBV5-5 and TRBJ2-7, with 7 bases identical to TRBD1. Germline lookup yields CDR1 SGHKS and CDR2 YYEKEE (reference sequence). J lost 2 bases, V lost 2 bases, and 4 bases had no gene match. CDR3 length: 14 amino acids. The CDR3 DNA is TGTGCCAGCAGCTTCTGGGACAGCGCCTACGAGCAGTACTTC. Its protein is CASSFWDSAYEQYF.

The chain has TRBV4-2 and TRBJ2-4; no reliable D call. There are 17 residues in the CDR3. The germline CDR1 and CDR2 sequences are LGHNA and YNFKEQ. V was shortened by 4 bases and J by 0 bases, with 16 bases between the two germline ends. This CDR3 is CASSRDIGTLAKNIQYF. For the CDR3, the DNA is TGTGCCAGCAGCCGCGACATCGGCACTTTAGCCAAAAACATTCAGTACTTC.

The chain has TRBV11-1 and TRBJ2-2, with D maybe TRBD1 (6 bases). CDR1 and CDR2 from the germline V gene are SGHAT and FQDESV (reference sequence). The CDR3 totals 15 residues. Trimming left V 2 bases short and J 5 bases short, with 12 bases between. This CDR3 reads CASSLLGQPTGELFF. The CDR3 nucleotides read TGTGCCAGCAGCTTACTTGGACAGCCTACCGGGGAGCTGTTTTTT. The variable domain in full, with the rest retrieved from reference TRBV11-1 and TRBJ2-2, is EAEVAQSPRYKITEKSQAVAFWCDPISGHATLYWYRQILGQGPELLVQFQDESVVDDSQLPKDRFSAERLKGVDSTLKIQPAELGDSAMYLCASSLLGQPTGELFFGEGSRLTVL.

Worth noting for this clone: An end of the junction does not agree with germline; a read error may underlie this. This chain connects TRBV7-9 to TRBJ2-5, with a possible D match to TRBD2 (7 bases). The CDR3 is 15 residues long. CDR1 SEHNR and CDR2 FQNEAQ come from the germline V gene (reference sequence). The CDR3 region has the DNA TGTTCCAGCAGCTTAGCTCCTCCAGGGGAGGGGACCCAGTACTTC. This encodes CSSSLAPPGEGTQYF.

The CDR3 DNA reads as TGCGCCAGCAGCTTATCCGGGACAGGGGCCGGGGAGCTGTTTTTT. Protein sequence: CASSLSGTGAGELFF. J is TRBJ2-2 and V is TRBV5-1; 10 bases fit TRBD1. Unmatched junction bases numbered 4, after V lost 2 bases and J lost 6 bases. The germline gives CDR1 SGHRS, CDR2 YFSETQ. The length of the CDR3 is 15 residues.

The J gene is TRBJ2-1, the V gene TRBV14; 8 bases match TRBD1. The germline V gene encodes CDR1 SGHDN and CDR2 FVKESK. This CDR3 has 15 residues. The V segment lost 5 bases and the J segment 0 bases; nucleotides outside the gene matches: 3. The CDR3 loop is CASSIQGDSYNEQFF. DNA of the CDR3: TGTGCCAGCAGCATACAGGGGGACTCCTACAATGAGCAGTTCTTC.

Only a few counts were recorded for this clone. This chain joins TRBV25-1 and TRBJ2-1, with 7 positions matching TRBD1. Losses at the gene ends were 4 bases for V and 2 bases for J; bases not matched to a gene: 5. The CDR3 consists of 15 residues. Germline assignment: CDR1 MGHDK and CDR2 SYGVNS. CDR3 DNA: TGTGCCAGCAGTGCCCACAGGGGCACCTACAATGAGCAGTTCTTC. Translating it yields CASSAHRGTYNEQFF.

The rearrangement links TRBV28 to TRBJ2-3, with 7 bases that match TRBD1. J was trimmed by 10 bases and V by 6 bases; bases with no gene match: 16. The CDR3 is 15 amino acids. The germline V gene encodes CDR1 MDHEN and CDR2 SYDVKM. Written as DNA, the CDR3 is TGTGCCAGCAGCCAACCGAAGGGGGCGCCTTTTGCGCAGTATTTT. It is translated as CASSQPKGAPFAQYF. Looking up the rest from reference TRBV28 and TRBJ2-3 gives the full variable domain: DVKVTQSSRYLVKRTGEKVFLECVQDMDHENMFWYRQDPGLGLRLIYFSYDVKMKEKGDIPEGYSVSREKKERFSLILESASTNQTSMYLCASSQPKGAPFAQYFGPGTRLTVL.

The chain joins TRBV19 to TRBJ1-5, with 8 bases aligning to TRBD1. This CDR3 comprises 13 residues. The germline CDR1 and CDR2 sequences are LNHDA and SQIVND (reference sequence). V trimming: 7 bases; J trimming: 5 bases; junction bases outside the gene matches: 4. This chain's CDR3 is CASKDRDHQPQHF. The CDR3 DNA reads TGTGCCAGTAAGGACAGGGACCATCAGCCCCAGCATTTT.

The chain combines TRBV28 with TRBJ2-7; TRBD1 matches at 11 bases. From germline, CDR1 is MDHEN and CDR2 SYDVKM. J lost 2 bases, V lost 6 bases, and 6 bases had no gene match. The CDR3 runs to 15 residues. CDR3 amino acids: CASRVGTGGTYEQYF. The DNA of the CDR3 is TGTGCCAGCAGAGTTGGGACAGGGGGAACCTACGAGCAGTACTTC.

This clone occurred a few times. The CDR3 nucleotides are TGTGCCAGCAAAGCCACATACAGTTCCAATCAGCCCCAGCATTTT. It translates to CASKATYSSNQPQHF. V is TRBV6-1 and J is TRBJ1-5; D call uncertain. CDR1 MNHNS and CDR2 SASEGT come from the germline V gene. V was pared by 7 bases and J by 3 bases, with 16 bases between. The CDR3 is 15 residues long.

The chain combines TRBV18 with TRBJ1-4; perhaps TRBD1 as D (6 bases). CDR1 is KGHSH and CDR2 is LQKENI in the germline V gene. The CDR3 covers 16 residues. Trimming stripped 4 bases from V and 0 bases from J, with 12 bases between. CDR3 nucleotide sequence: TGTGCCAGCTCACAGCAGGGGCCTGCAACTAATGAAAAACTGTTTTTT. It codes for CASSQQGPATNEKLFF.

The chain combines TRBV30 with TRBJ1-1; weak D call: TRBD1 (5 bases). Between the trimmed V and J ends, which lost 8 bases and 1 base, there was a span of 8 bases. CDR3 length: 11 residues. The germline gives CDR1 GTSNPN, CDR2 SVGIG (reference sequence). The CDR3 region has the DNA TGTGCCCGGGGGGGGAACACTGAAGCTTTCTTT. It encodes CARGGNTEAFF.